Shown below are 20 T cell receptor beta chains from a single sample sequenced in a study of metastatic and nonmetastatic thyroid tumors. TCRdb re-called the PCR reads with MiXCR. The sample includes 19,000 or so clones, about 25% of them seen just once. Thyroid surgery was performed in patients who had received no treatment beforehand. Sequenced sample: blood. The receptor source for this set is a female donor with papillary thyroid cancer or a benign thyroid nodule (not recorded which). Some clones in this sample may be carry-over from other donors' samples.

This rearrangement joins TRBV20-1 to TRBJ1-2; no clear D gene. Germline V lookup: CDR1 DFQATT, CDR2 SNEGSKA (reference sequence). The CDR3 spans 11 residues. In nucleotides, the CDR3 is TGCAGACCGGACGGAGGCTATGGCTACACCTTC. This translates into CRPDGGYGYTF.

This clone was counted at least ten times. The chain links TRBV5-6 to TRBJ2-7; 7 bases line up with TRBD2. The CDR3 extends over 15 amino acids. The germline CDR1 and CDR2 sequences are SGHDT and YYEEEE. With V trimmed by 4 bases and J by 3 bases, 10 bases remained unmatched. The CDR3 loop reads CASSPPFPSGYEQYF. The DNA of the CDR3 is TGTGCCAGCAGCCCCCCTTTTCCTAGCGGCTACGAGCAGTACTTC.

This clone was seen at least ten times. The chain carries TRBV6-1 and TRBJ2-3, with 9 bases lining up with TRBD2. CDR1 and CDR2 (germline): MNHNS, SASEGT. The CDR3 totals 16 residues. Unmatched junction bases numbered 8, after V lost 3 bases and J lost 4 bases. The CDR3 is CASSDGRRGGSDTQYF. The CDR3 nucleotides read TGTGCCAGCAGTGACGGGAGGCGGGGGGGGTCAGATACGCAGTATTTT.

This clone has just a few counts. A much larger clonotype is one base distant, so this may be a read error. Other nucleotide sequences in the sample specify the same CDR3. The J gene is TRBJ2-4, the V gene TRBV28; tentative D call: TRBD1 (6 bases). Germline loops: CDR1 MDHEN, CDR2 SYDVKM. Trimming pared 9 bases from V and 15 bases from J, leaving 24 bases between. The CDR3 consists of 13 residues. This CDR3 is CASRPGHQGALYF. As DNA, the CDR3 is TGTGCCAGTAGGCCGGGACACCAAGGGGCTTTGTACTTC.

The chain uses TRBV9 and TRBJ2-1; 10 bases agree with TRBD1. J gave up 0 bases and V 1 base, and 4 bases lay outside the gene matches. In germline, CDR1 is SGDLS, CDR2 YYNGEE. The CDR3 runs 17 residues. The CDR3 loop is CASSVRGTGDSYNEQFF. DNA for the CDR3: TGTGCCAGCAGCGTACGAGGGACAGGGGACTCCTACAATGAGCAGTTCTTC.

There are many counts of this clone. The chain couples TRBV4-1 to TRBJ2-7, with 8 positions matching TRBD2. The CDR3 has 15 residues. Germline V gene sequence: CDR1 MGHRA, CDR2 YSYEKL. Trimming cost V 3 bases and J 1 base; bases outside gene matches: 5. The CDR3 reads CASSHGRGVSYEQYF. As DNA, the CDR3 is TGCGCCAGCAGCCACGGGCGGGGGGTATCCTACGAGCAGTACTTC.

At least ten counts were recorded for this clone. The germline gene is not matched at one end of the junction; a read error may be the cause. This rearrangement joins TRBV4-2 to TRBJ2-1; 8 bases align to TRBD2. The CDR3 contains 14 residues. Per the germline V gene, CDR1 is LGHNA and CDR2 is YNFKEQ. The chain's CDR3 is CASSQESLAGSQLF. The CDR3 nucleotides read TGTGCCAGCAGCCAAGAGTCGTTAGCGGGGTCACAGCTCTTC.

This clone showed up many times. The CDR3 coding sequence is TGCAGCGTTGAGGATTGGCAAGGGATGGATACGCAGTATTTT. This encodes CSVEDWQGMDTQYF. This chain connects TRBV29-1 to TRBJ2-3; D not certain. The ends were cut back, 3 bases at V and 6 bases at J, with 16 bases in the middle. Germline CDR1 SQVTM, CDR2 ANQGSEA. The CDR3 has 14 residues.

This clone is termed medium-sized (0.01 to 0.1%). The rearrangement links TRBV7-2 to TRBJ1-5; no firm D call. Trimming took off 1 base at V and 7 bases at J, with 11 bases between the two ends. From germline, CDR1 is SGHTA and CDR2 FQGNSA. The length of the CDR3 is 14 residues. As DNA, the CDR3 is TGTGCCAGCAGCTTAGACTCGGGCGCCCAGCCCCAGCATTTT. Amino acid sequence: CASSLDSGAQPQHF.

This sequence joins TRBV20-1 and TRBJ2-7, with D perhaps matching TRBD2 (6 bases). This CDR3 is 15 amino acids long. Trimming stripped 1 base from V and 2 bases from J, with 15 bases between. CDR1 DFQATT and CDR2 SNEGSKA come from the germline V gene (reference sequence). The CDR3 loop is CSARGEATYTYEQYF. The CDR3 region has the DNA TGCAGTGCTAGAGGGGAGGCCACGTACACCTACGAGCAGTACTTC.

The sample holds a few counts of this clone. The chain couples TRBV28 to TRBJ2-1; 9 nucleotides align to TRBD1. CDR1 and CDR2 from the germline V gene are MDHEN and SYDVKM. The junction had 5 bases not matched to a gene; V was cut back by 5 bases and J by 6 bases. The length of the CDR3 is 14 residues. CDR3 nucleotide sequence: TGTGCCAGCAGTCCCCGGACAGGGGTCAATGAGCAGTTCTTC. Protein product: CASSPRTGVNEQFF.

This clone came up many times. The chain joins TRBV6-1 to TRBJ1-3; maybe TRBD1 (5 bases). V lost 8 bases and J lost 0, with 14 bases in between. The germline gives CDR1 MNHNS, CDR2 SASEGT. The CDR3 totals 15 residues. In nucleotides, the CDR3 is TGTGCCAGCCGCGGGACGGCCTCCTCTGGAAACACCATATATTTT. Amino acids: CASRGTASSGNTIYF.

The sample holds a few counts of this clone. The chain links TRBV16 to TRBJ2-1; possibly TRBD1 for D (6 bases). The CDR3 has 15 amino acids. The V end lost 4 bases, the J end lost 2 bases, and 12 bases lay between the germline ends. Germline V lookup: CDR1 KGHSY, CDR2 FQNENV. Here the CDR3 DNA reads TGTGCCAGCAGCCTTTACCGGGACACCTACAATGAGCAGTTCTTC. Its translation is CASSLYRDTYNEQFF.

At least ten counts were recorded for this clone. The rearrangement joins TRBV6-1 to TRBJ1-1; D ambiguous. The CDR3 runs to 14 residues. V gave up 8 bases and J gave up 2 bases, with 15 bases separating them. Germline CDR1 reads MNHNS; CDR2 reads SASEGT. CDR3 in DNA: TGTGCCAGCGAGGGTGCCATGGGTAACACTGAAGCTTTCTTT. It codes for CASEGAMGNTEAFF.

This clone was observed at least ten times. The chain employs TRBV12-3 or TRBV12-4 and TRBJ1-3, with 8 bases matching TRBD1. This CDR3 is built from 14 residues. V dropped 4 bases and J dropped 5; count of bases not matched to a gene: 4. CDR3 sequence reads: CASSSGQGRNTIYF. In DNA form, the CDR3 reads TGTGCCAGCAGTTCAGGACAGGGAAGAAACACCATATATTTT.

This clone was observed many times. The rearrangement uses TRBV27 and TRBJ2-3; weak D call: TRBD2 (5 bases). Germline V lookup: CDR1 MNHEY, CDR2 SMNVEV (reference sequence). Trimming left V 5 bases short and J 6 bases short, with 15 bases between. The CDR3 loop spans 14 amino acids. The CDR3 nucleotides read TGTGCCAGCAGTCGGACTCCCCCCCCTGATACGCAGTATTTT. Amino acid sequence: CASSRTPPPDTQYF.

The rearrangement uses TRBV6-1 and TRBJ1-1; tentative D call: TRBD1 (5 bases). The CDR3 sequence is 12 residues long. The germline V gene has CDR1 MNHNS and CDR2 SASEGT. The V and J ends lost 11 bases and 1 base respectively, with 11 bases between them. The chain's CDR3 is CAAGPQNTEAFF. The CDR3 nucleotides read TGTGCCGCGGGACCCCAGAACACTGAAGCTTTCTTT.

This clone was picked up many times. A much larger clone differs from this one at a single base, so this may be a read error. The rearrangement joins TRBV12-3 or TRBV12-4 to TRBJ2-7; 9 nucleotides line up with TRBD1. This CDR3 region has 15 residues. After removal of 5 bases from V and 6 bases from J, the junction contained 11 bases not matched to a gene. CDR3 coding DNA: TGTGCCAGCAGTCACAACAGGGGGCGTGAAGGCGAGCAGTACTTC. It yields the protein CASSHNRGREGEQYF.

This clone came up a few times. One junction end disagrees with the germline gene, perhaps due to a read error. The J gene is TRBJ1-1, the V gene TRBV11-3; the D is unclear. Per the germline V gene, CDR1 is SGHNT and CDR2 is YENEEA. The CDR3 contains 14 residues. The chain's CDR3 is CQRNVAVMNTEAFF. The CDR3 DNA is TGCCAGCGAAACGTAGCGGTGATGAACACTGAAGCTTTCTTT.

The CDR3 bases are TGTGCCAGCAGCTTGCGGGGATCGAGGACTGAAGCTTTCTTT. This gives the protein CASSLRGSRTEAFF. J is TRBJ1-1 and V is TRBV5-4; D remains ambiguous. Between the trimmed V and J ends, which lost 1 base and 5 bases, there was a span of 12 bases. The germline V gene has CDR1 SGHNT and CDR2 YYREEE (reference sequence). This CDR3 comprises 14 residues.